This T cell receptor (beta chain) was found in a study of OX40 agonist ivuxolimab in advanced cancers. Overall study context: Patients were dosed with the agonistic anti-OX40 (CD134) antibody ivuxolimab. Whole-study findings and limits: Dosing at 0.1 to 3.0 mg/kg was accompanied by clonal expansion of CD4+ and CD8+ blood T cells by week 6.

This clone ranks as medium-sized (0.01 to 0.1%). The antigen remains undetermined. Trimming stripped 4 bases from V and 7 bases from J, with 9 bases between. CDR3 size: 12 residues. CDR1 and CDR2 (germline): SGHRS, YFSETQ. Assay used: immunoSEQ multiplex PCR; TCRdb lists only in-frame clones, some missing. In the table there are about 46,000 clones, 90% to 95% of which are singletons. This clonotype originated in an adult with an advanced solid tumor such as melanoma, head and neck, liver or kidney cancer. The rearrangement uses TRBV5-1 and TRBJ2-1, with D perhaps being TRBD1 or TRBD2 (5 bases each). This sample comprised CD4+ or CD8+ T cells sorted from blood, obtained in a trial of the OX40 agonist ivuxolimab. The CDR3 sequence is CASSPGRNEQFF. The CDR3 nucleotides are TGCGCCAGCAGCCCGGGACGGAATGAGCAGTTCTTC.